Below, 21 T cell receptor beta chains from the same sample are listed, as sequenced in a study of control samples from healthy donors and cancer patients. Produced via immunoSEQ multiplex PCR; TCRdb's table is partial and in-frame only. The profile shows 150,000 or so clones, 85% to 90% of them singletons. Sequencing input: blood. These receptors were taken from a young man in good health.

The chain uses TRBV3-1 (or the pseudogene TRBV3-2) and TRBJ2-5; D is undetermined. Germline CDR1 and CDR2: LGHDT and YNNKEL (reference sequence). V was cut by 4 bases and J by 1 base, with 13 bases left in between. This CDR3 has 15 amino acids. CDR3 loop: CASSRYTRTQETQYF. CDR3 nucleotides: TGTGCCAGCAGCCGCTATACACGGACCCAAGAGACCCAGTACTTC.

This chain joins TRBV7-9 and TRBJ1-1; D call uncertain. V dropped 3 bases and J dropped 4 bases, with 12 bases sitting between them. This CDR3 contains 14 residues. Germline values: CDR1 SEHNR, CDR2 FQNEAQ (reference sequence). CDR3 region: CASSFRQNGTEAFF. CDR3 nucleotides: TGTGCCAGCAGCTTTCGGCAGAACGGCACTGAAGCTTTCTTT.

This CDR3 reads CASSEQGALATNEKLFF. DNA for the CDR3: TGTGCCAGCTCGGAACAGGGAGCCTTAGCAACTAATGAAAAACTGTTTTTT. V is TRBV18 and J is TRBJ1-4, with a weak D call TRBD1 (6 bases). The CDR3 covers 17 residues. V lost 6 bases to trimming and J lost 0 bases, with 17 bases between them. Germline V CDR1 and CDR2: KGHSH, LQKENI. The complete variable domain, with remaining parts taken from reference TRBV18 and TRBJ1-4, reads NAGVMQNPRHLVRRRGQEARLRCSPMKGHSHVYWYRQLPEEGLKFMVYLQKENIIDESGMPKERFSAEFPKEGPSILRIQQVVRGDSAAYFCASSEQGALATNEKLFFGSGTQLSVL.

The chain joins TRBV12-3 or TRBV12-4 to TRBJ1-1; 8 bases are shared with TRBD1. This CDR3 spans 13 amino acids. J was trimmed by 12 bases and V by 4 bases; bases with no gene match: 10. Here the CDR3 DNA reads TGTGCCAGCAGTTCCCTCGGACAGGGAAGGACTTTCTTT. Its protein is CASSSLGQGRTFF.

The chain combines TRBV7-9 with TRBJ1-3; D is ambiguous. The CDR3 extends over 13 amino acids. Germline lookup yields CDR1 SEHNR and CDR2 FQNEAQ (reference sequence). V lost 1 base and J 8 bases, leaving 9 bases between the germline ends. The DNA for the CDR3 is TGTGCCAGCAGCTTAGATCCCCCGGACACCATATATTTT. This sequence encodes CASSLDPPDTIYF. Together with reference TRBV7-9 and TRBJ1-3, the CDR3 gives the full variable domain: DTGVSQNPRHKITKRGQNVTFRCDPISEHNRLYWYRQTLGQGPEFLTYFQNEAQLEKSRLLSDRFSAERPKGSFSTLEIQRTEQGDSAMYLCASSLDPPDTIYFGEGSWLTVV.

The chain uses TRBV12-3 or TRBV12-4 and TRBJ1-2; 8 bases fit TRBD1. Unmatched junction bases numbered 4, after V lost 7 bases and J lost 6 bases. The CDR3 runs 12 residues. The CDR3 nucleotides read TGTGCCAGCAACGGACAGGGAAATGGCTACACCTTC. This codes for CASNGQGNGYTF.

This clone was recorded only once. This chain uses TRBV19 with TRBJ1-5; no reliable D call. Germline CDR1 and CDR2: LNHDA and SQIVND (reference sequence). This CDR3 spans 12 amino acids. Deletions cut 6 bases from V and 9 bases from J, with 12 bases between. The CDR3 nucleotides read TGTGCCAGTAGGGCCAGTGGTAGGCCCCAGCATTTT. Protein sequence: CASRASGRPQHF.

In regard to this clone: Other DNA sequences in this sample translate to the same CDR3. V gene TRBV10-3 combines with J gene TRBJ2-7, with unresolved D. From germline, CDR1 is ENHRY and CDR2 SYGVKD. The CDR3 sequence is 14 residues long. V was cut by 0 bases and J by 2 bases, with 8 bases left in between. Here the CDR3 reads CAISESQGPYEQYF. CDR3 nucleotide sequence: TGTGCCATCAGTGAGTCTCAAGGCCCCTACGAGCAGTACTTC.

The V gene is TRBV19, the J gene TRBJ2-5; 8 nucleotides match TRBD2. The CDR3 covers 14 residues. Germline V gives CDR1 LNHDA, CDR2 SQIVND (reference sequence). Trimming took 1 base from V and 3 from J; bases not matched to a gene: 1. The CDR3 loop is CASSIGTSKETQYF. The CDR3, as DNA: TGTGCCAGTAGTATAGGGACTAGCAAAGAGACCCAGTACTTC.

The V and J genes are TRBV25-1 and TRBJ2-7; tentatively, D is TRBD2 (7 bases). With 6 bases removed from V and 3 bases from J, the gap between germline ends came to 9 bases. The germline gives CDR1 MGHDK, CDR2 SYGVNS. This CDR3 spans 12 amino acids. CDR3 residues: CASRGGLYEQYF. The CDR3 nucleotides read TGTGCCAGCAGGGGGGGGCTCTACGAGCAGTACTTC.

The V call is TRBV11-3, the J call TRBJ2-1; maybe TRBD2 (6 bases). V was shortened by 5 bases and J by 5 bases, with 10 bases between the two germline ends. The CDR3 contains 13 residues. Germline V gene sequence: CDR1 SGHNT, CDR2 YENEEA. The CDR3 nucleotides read TGTGCCAGCAGCCGCGCGGGGAACAATGAGCAGTTCTTC. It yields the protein CASSRAGNNEQFF.

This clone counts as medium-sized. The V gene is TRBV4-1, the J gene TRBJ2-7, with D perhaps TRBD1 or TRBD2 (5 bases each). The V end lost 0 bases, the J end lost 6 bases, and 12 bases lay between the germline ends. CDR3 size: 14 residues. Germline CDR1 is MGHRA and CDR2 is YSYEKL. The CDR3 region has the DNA TGCGCCAGCAGCCAAGAGCATAACGGGGCCGAGCAGTACTTC. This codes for CASSQEHNGAEQYF.

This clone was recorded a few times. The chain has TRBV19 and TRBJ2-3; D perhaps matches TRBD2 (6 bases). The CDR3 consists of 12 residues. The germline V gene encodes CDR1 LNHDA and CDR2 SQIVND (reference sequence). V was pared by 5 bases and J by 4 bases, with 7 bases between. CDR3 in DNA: TGTGCCAGTAGTGGCGGGGCAGATACGCAGTATTTT. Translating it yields CASSGGADTQYF.

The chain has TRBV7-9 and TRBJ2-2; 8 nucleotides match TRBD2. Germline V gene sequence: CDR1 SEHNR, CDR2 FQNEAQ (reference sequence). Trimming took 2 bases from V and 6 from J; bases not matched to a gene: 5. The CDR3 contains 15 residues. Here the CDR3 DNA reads TGTGCCAGCAGCTTAAGCGGGAGTGGGGCCGGGGAGCTGTTTTTT. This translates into CASSLSGSGAGELFF.

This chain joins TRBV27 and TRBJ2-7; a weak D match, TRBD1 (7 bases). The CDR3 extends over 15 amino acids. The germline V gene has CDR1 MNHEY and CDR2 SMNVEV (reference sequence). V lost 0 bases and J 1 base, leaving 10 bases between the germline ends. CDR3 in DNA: TGTGCCAGCAGTTTATCGACAGGGAGGTCCTACGAGCAGTACTTC. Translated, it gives CASSLSTGRSYEQYF.

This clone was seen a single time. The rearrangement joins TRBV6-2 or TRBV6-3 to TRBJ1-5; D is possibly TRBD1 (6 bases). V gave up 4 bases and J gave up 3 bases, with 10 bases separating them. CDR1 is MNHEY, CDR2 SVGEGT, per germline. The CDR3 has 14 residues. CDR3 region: CASSFRDTNQPQHF. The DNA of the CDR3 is TGTGCCAGCAGTTTCCGGGACACCAATCAGCCCCAGCATTTT.

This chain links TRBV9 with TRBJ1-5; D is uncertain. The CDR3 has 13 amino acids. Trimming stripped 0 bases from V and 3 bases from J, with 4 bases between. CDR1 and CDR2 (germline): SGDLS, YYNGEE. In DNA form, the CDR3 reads TGTGCCAGCAGCGTAGAGCCCAATCAGCCCCAGCATTTT. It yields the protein CASSVEPNQPQHF.

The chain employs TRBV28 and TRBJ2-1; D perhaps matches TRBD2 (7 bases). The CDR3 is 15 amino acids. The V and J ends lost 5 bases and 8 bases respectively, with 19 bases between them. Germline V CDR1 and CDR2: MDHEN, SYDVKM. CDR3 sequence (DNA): TGTGCCAGCAGTCCTCCTGGGGGGGGCTATGATGAGCAGTTCTTC. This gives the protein CASSPPGGGYDEQFF.

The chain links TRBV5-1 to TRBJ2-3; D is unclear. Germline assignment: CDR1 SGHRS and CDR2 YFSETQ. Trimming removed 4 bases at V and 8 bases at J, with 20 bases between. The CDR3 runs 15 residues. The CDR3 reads CASSTGQATSGTQYF. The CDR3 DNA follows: TGCGCCAGCAGCACTGGCCAAGCGACGTCAGGTACGCAGTATTTT.

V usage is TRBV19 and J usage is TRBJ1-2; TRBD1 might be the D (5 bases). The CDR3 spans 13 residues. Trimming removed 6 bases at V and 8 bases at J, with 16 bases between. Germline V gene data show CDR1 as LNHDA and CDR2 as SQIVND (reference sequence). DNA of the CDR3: TGTGCCAGTAGCACCCGGGGGGTTCGAGGCTACACCTTC. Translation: CASSTRGVRGYTF.

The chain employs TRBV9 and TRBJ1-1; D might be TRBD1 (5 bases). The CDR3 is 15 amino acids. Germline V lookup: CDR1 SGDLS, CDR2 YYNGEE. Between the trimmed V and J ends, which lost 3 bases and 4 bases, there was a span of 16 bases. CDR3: CASSGWGQGITEAFF. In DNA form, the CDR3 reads TGTGCCAGCAGCGGATGGGGCCAAGGTATCACTGAAGCTTTCTTT.